The TCR beta chain described here comes from a study of blood T cell repertoires in COVID-19. This clone was found once. Per the authors' pipeline: How many nucleated cells were present was estimated from reference gene primer amplification. Using immunoSEQ multiplex PCR, the repertoire was profiled, and TCRdb retains in-frame clones only, with some absent. That table furnishes V, J and clone size, whereas the DNA furnished D and trimming. The sample holds over 70,000 clones, around three quarters seen once. CDR1 and CDR2 from the germline V gene are MNHEY and SMNVEV (reference sequence). Trimming took 5 bases from V and 5 from J; bases not matched to a gene: 8. The CDR3 is 15 residues long.

The clonotype was recovered from a woman in her 70s with acute or convalescent COVID-19. V and J are TRBV27 and TRBJ1-4; 7 bases agree with TRBD1. Material: peripheral blood. CDR3 region: CASSPDRVGNEKLFF. The CDR3 DNA reads TGTGCCAGCAGTCCCGACAGGGTAGGGAATGAAAAACTGTTTTTT. The complete variable domain, with remaining parts taken from reference TRBV27 and TRBJ1-4, reads EAQVTQNPRYLITVTGKKLTVTCSQNMNHEYMSWYRQDPGLGLRQIYYSMNVEVTDKGDVPEGYKVSRKEKRNFPLILESPSPNQTSLYFCASSPDRVGNEKLFFGSGTQLSVL.